This section outlines one TCR beta chain sequence together with its context. The assay was immunoSEQ multiplex PCR, and TCRdb's table has in-frame clones only and misses some. The repertoire holds fewer than 500,000 clones, with more than 75% as singletons. This entry is derived from a study of blood T cell repertoires in COVID-19. At the level of the study: T cells, B-cell-depleted T cells, or PBMCs provided the cDNA or gDNA that served as material.

This receptor was obtained from a human donor with acute or convalescent COVID-19. The donor label of this sample is uncertain. The source material was peripheral blood.

This chain's CDR3 is CASRLTGSGYGYTF. As DNA, the CDR3 is TGTGCCAGCAGACTGACAGGGTCGGGCTATGGCTACACCTTC. The chain joins TRBV6-5 to TRBJ1-2; TRBD1 aligns across 7 bases. Germline values: CDR1 MNHEY, CDR2 SVGAGI. Germline trimming cut 6 bases from V and 4 bases from J; bases unmatched to any gene: 8. The CDR3 runs 14 residues.